Detailed here is one T cell receptor (beta chain). This clone showed up just once. The antigen this receptor binds is unknown. No much larger clone exists at a distance of one base, and base qualities are not known. The trial excluded patients who had a history of autoimmune disease or who were on systemic immunosuppression. Peripheral blood for TCR sequencing was drawn from every dose cohort at baseline, at cycle 4 day 1 and at cycle 7 day 1. Samples were obtained from an open-label, multicenter, first-in-human phase I dose-escalation trial of ivuxolimab. Adults with locally advanced or metastatic head and neck squamous cell, hepatocellular, melanoma or renal cell carcinoma were enrolled in the trial. Before TCR sequencing, CD4+ T cells and CD8+ T cells from peripheral blood were sorted into separate populations. For sequencing of the TCRbeta CDR3 region, genomic DNA was extracted from the sorted cells. The immunoSEQ Assay was used to sequence the TCRbeta CDR3 regions. TCRdb mirrors the immuneACCESS table, restricted to in-frame sequences. Some clones are absent from its copies; in checked studies, under half trace to an unresolved V gene, and the reason for the others is unknown. The sample table records about 95,000 clones; roughly 90% of these occur just once. Roughly 2.6% of the sample goes to the ten largest clones.

This sample is part of a study of OX40 agonist ivuxolimab in advanced cancers. For context, the study as a whole: Ivuxolimab was an agonistic, fully human IgG2 monoclonal antibody directed against OX40 (CD134), a costimulatory receptor. Intravenous ivuxolimab was administered to patients every 2 weeks at six dose levels: 0.01, 0.1, 0.3, 1.5, 3 and 10 mg/kg. Of the approximately 54 dose-escalation patients, hepatocellular carcinoma was present in roughly 19, melanoma in some 15, renal cell carcinoma in 9 and head and neck cancer in 9. The dose-escalation cohort was 82.7% male with a mean age of approximately 60 years, ranging from about 20 to 80. Prior anti-PD-1, anti-PD-L1 or anti-CTLA-4 therapy was permitted, and 40% to 50% of dose-escalation patients had received checkpoint inhibitors. Partial responses were achieved by three dose-escalation patients, of whom one had hepatocellular carcinoma and two had cutaneous melanoma. The point of sequencing TCRbeta in the periphery was to test whether ivuxolimab changed TCR sequence diversity and drove clonal T-cell expansion. The monotherapy dose-escalation portion (N of about 57 patients) of the phase I ivuxolimab trial is reported in the paper.

Taken from the germline V gene, the CDR1 and CDR2 loops are ENHRY and SYGVKD. Trimming removed 8 bases from V and 4 bases from J, leaving 10 bases between the germline ends. From its cysteine to its phenylalanine, the CDR3 spans 12 amino acids. Of all the DNA, just the CDR3 is kept, 36 bases in frame from base 1. What the study reported, not specific to this receptor: The antigen specificity of the clonally expanded peripheral T cells was not determined. At doses of 0.1 to 3.0 mg/kg, clonal expansion of both CD4+ and CD8+ T cells in blood was seen between baseline and week 6. After ivuxolimab, more expanded clones were found on average in CD8+ T cells than in CD4+ T cells. Partial responders in the 0.1-3.0 mg/kg groups had among the lowest normalized peripheral clonal expansion, especially among CD8+ T cells. Low levels of normalized T-cell clonal expansion were also seen in some patients who did not respond.

This TCR was sampled from an adult with an advanced solid tumor such as melanoma, head and neck, liver or kidney cancer. Rearrangement joined TRBV10-3 to TRBJ2-3, with TRBD1 tentatively as D gene (5 bases match). This sample comprised CD4+ or CD8+ T cells sorted from blood, obtained in a trial of the OX40 agonist ivuxolimab. The CDR3 loop reads CAIVGVADTQYF. The DNA sequence follows: TGTGCCATCGTAGGGGTTGCAGATACGCAGTATTTT.